Listed below are T cell receptor beta chains from one sample, sequenced in a study of beta chain features in type 1 diabetes. Data came from immunoSEQ multiplex PCR; TCRdb stores just in-frame clones and leaves some out. This table has about 140,000 clones, less than 9% appearing once. Sequenced material: central memory CD4+ T cells from blood. These receptors all stem from a woman in her twenties or thirties in good health. Both conserved end residues are part of each CDR3. A D gene is named only where the DNA matches it firmly. Size is stated for part of the rows, as once, few or many counts, or as a class when the clone is expanded.

J: TRBJ2-5
size: NA
V: TRBV5-8
D: TRBD2
DNA: TGTGCCAGCAGCTTTGGGATCGGGAGGGAGACCCAGTACTTC
CDR3: CASSFGIGRETQYF

J: TRBJ2-1
size: few
V: TRBV7-3
D: TRBD2
DNA: TGTGCCAGCAGCCCCGGACTAGCGAACAATGAGCAGTTCTTC
CDR3: CASSPGLANNEQFF

J: TRBJ2-5
size: NA
V: TRBV28
D: TRBD2
DNA: TGTGCCAGCAGCTTAGGACTAGCGGGATTGGGGACCCAGTACTTC
CDR3: CASSLGLAGLGTQYF

J: TRBJ2-2
size: many
V: TRBV4-2
D: TRBD1
DNA: TGTGCCAGCACTAGGGGGCAGAACACCGGGGAGCTGTTTTTT
CDR3: CASTRGQNTGELFF

J: TRBJ1-5
size: few
V: TRBV15
D: TRBD1
DNA: TGTGCCACCAGCTGGGACAGGGGGCTAGGAAATCAGCCCCAGCATTTT
CDR3: CATSWDRGLGNQPQHF

J: TRBJ2-7
size: few
V: TRBV4-3
D: NA
DNA: TGCGCCAGCAGCCAAGTAGTTCAGGACTATCCCTACGAGCAGTACTTC
CDR3: CASSQVVQDYPYEQYF

J: TRBJ2-5
size: NA
V: TRBV27
D: TRBD2
DNA: TGTGCCAGCAGTACGGCATCGGGGGGGTCGTATGCAACGGGGCGAGAGACCCAGTACTTC
CDR3: CASSTASGGSYATGRETQYF

J: TRBJ2-7
size: NA
V: TRBV11-2
D: TRBD2
DNA: TGTGCCAGCAGCCCAAGGGGTACTAGCGGGAGTGGGTACGAGCAGTACTTC
CDR3: CASSPRGTSGSGYEQYF

J: TRBJ2-1
size: many
V: TRBV2
D: TRBD2
DNA: TGTGCCAGCAGAGAAGGACTAGCGGGAGCTTCCTACAATGAGCAGTTCTTC
CDR3: CASREGLAGASYNEQFF

J: TRBJ2-3
size: NA
V: TRBV2
D: TRBD2
DNA: TGTGCCAGCAGTGACGCAGCGGGAAACGGAGATACGCAGTATTTT
CDR3: CASSDAAGNGDTQYF

J: TRBJ2-5
size: few
V: TRBV29-1
D: NA
DNA: TGCAGCGTTGAGGGGGCAATGGGAGGGGAGACCCAGTACTTC
CDR3: CSVEGAMGGETQYF

J: TRBJ2-5
size: NA
V: TRBV6-1
D: NA
DNA: TGTGCCAGCAGTGAACGGGCAGGGGAGGAGACCCAGTACTTC
CDR3: CASSERAGEETQYF

J: TRBJ2-1
size: few
V: TRBV4-2
D: TRBD2
DNA: TGTGCCAGCAGCCAAGATCCCGGGACTAGCGGGAGGGGTCGCTACAATGAGCAGTTCTTC
CDR3: CASSQDPGTSGRGRYNEQFF

J: TRBJ2-3
size: NA
V: TRBV19
D: NA
DNA: TGTGCCAGCCGGAGTGGTCCCCGCCCCACAGATACGCAGTATTTT
CDR3: CASRSGPRPTDTQYF

J: TRBJ1-3
size: NA
V: TRBV28
D: NA
DNA: TGTGCCAGCAGTCCGCTTGGCGGGTCTGGAAACACCATATATTTT
CDR3: CASSPLGGSGNTIYF

J: TRBJ2-7
size: NA
V: TRBV14
D: TRBD1
DNA: TGTGCCAGCAGCACCCGGACAGGTTCCTACGAGCAGTACTTC
CDR3: CASSTRTGSYEQYF

J: TRBJ2-6
size: few
V: TRBV9
D: NA
DNA: TGTGCCAGCAGCGCCACGGGAGGGGCCAACGTCCTGACTTTC
CDR3: CASSATGGANVLTF

J: TRBJ2-1
size: NA
V: TRBV19
D: NA
DNA: TGTGCCAGTAGTAAGGAATCGGGATATGAGTCCAATGAGCAGTTCTTC
CDR3: CASSKESGYESNEQFF

J: TRBJ2-7
size: NA
V: TRBV6-1
D: TRBD2
DNA: TGTGCCAGCAGTGGCCTAGCGGGAGGCGTTGGCGAGCAGTACTTC
CDR3: CASSGLAGGVGEQYF

J: TRBJ2-7
size: NA
V: TRBV28
D: TRBD2
DNA: TGTGCCAGCAGTGGCGGGACTAGCGTCTCCTACGAGCAGTACTTC
CDR3: CASSGGTSVSYEQYF

J: TRBJ2-7
size: NA
V: TRBV7-6
D: NA
DNA: TGTGCCAGCAGCTTAGAGTACTGGTACGAGCAGTACTTC
CDR3: CASSLEYWYEQYF

J: TRBJ2-5
size: many
V: TRBV9
D: TRBD1
DNA: TGTGCCAGCAGCGTAAGCACTGGGACAGGCAATCAAGAGACCCAGTACTTC
CDR3: CASSVSTGTGNQETQYF

J: TRBJ1-1
size: NA
V: TRBV9
D: NA
DNA: TGTGCCAGCAGCTCCAGCCGGGATCAACCTTTCTTT
CDR3: CASSSSRDQPFF

J: TRBJ2-1
size: few
V: TRBV7-9
D: NA
DNA: TGTGCCAGCAGCTTAGGATCGGGCAATGAGCAGTTCTTC
CDR3: CASSLGSGNEQFF

J: TRBJ2-3
size: few
V: TRBV2
D: TRBD2
DNA: TGTGCCAGCAGTGAAAGGGTAGCGGGAGCGACAGATACGCAGTATTTT
CDR3: CASSERVAGATDTQYF

J: TRBJ2-3
size: few
V: TRBV28
D: NA
DNA: TGTGCCAGCAGTGATCGGACAGGCACAGATACGCAGTATTTT
CDR3: CASSDRTGTDTQYF

J: TRBJ1-2
size: few
V: TRBV7-2
D: NA
DNA: TGTGCCAGCAGCTATTCTGCGTATGGCTACACCTTC
CDR3: CASSYSAYGYTF

J: TRBJ1-1
size: NA
V: TRBV5-1
D: TRBD1
DNA: TGCGCCAGCAGCTTGGGGACAGGGGGCATGAACACTGAAGCTTTCTTT
CDR3: CASSLGTGGMNTEAFF

J: TRBJ2-6
size: NA
V: TRBV30
D: NA
DNA: TGTGCCTGGAGGGGCCTGGGGTTCTCTGGGGCCAACGTCCTGACCTTC
CDR3: CAWRGLGFSGANVLTF

J: TRBJ2-7
size: NA
V: TRBV21-1
D: NA
DNA: TGTGCCAGCAGCGGGCTAACAGGAGCCTACGAGCAGTACTTC
CDR3: CASSGLTGAYEQYF

J: TRBJ1-2
size: NA
V: TRBV9
D: TRBD1
DNA: TGTGCCAGCAGCTTCGGGACAGAGCCTAACTATGGCTACACCTTC
CDR3: CASSFGTEPNYGYTF

J: TRBJ2-7
size: few
V: TRBV1
D: NA
DNA: TGCACCAGCAGCCAAGAAGGTCCCGGAGGGAACTACGAGCAGTACTTC
CDR3: CTSSQEGPGGNYEQYF

J: TRBJ2-7
size: few
V: TRBV7-8
D: TRBD1
DNA: TGTGCCAGCAGCTTAACGGCGGGACAGGGAGGTTACGAGCAGTACTTC
CDR3: CASSLTAGQGGYEQYF

J: TRBJ2-1
size: few
V: TRBV4-3
D: TRBD1
DNA: TGCGCCAGCAGCCAAGGCCCCCAGGGGGAAAGGGGCCGCAATGAGCAGTTCTTC
CDR3: CASSQGPQGERGRNEQFF

J: TRBJ1-4
size: many
V: TRBV7-9
D: TRBD1
DNA: TGTGCCAGCAGCCGAGTGACAGGGGCACTGTTTTTT
CDR3: CASSRVTGALFF

J: TRBJ1-1
size: few
V: TRBV7-2
D: NA
DNA: TGTGCCAGCAGCTTAGATGCCCTTAGCACTGAAGCTTTCTTT
CDR3: CASSLDALSTEAFF

J: TRBJ1-1
size: many
V: TRBV30
D: NA
DNA: TGTGCCTGGACCCGGTGGGGGGGGCAAGCTTTCTTT
CDR3: CAWTRWGGQAFF

J: TRBJ1-4
size: few
V: TRBV4-2
D: NA
DNA: TGTGCCAGCAGTCAAGGGAATCCTAGTAATGAAAAACTGTTTTTT
CDR3: CASSQGNPSNEKLFF

J: TRBJ1-1
size: many
V: TRBV30
D: NA
DNA: TGTGCCTGGAGTGTTCCGGCGGGACGGAAGAACACTGAAGCTTTCTTT
CDR3: CAWSVPAGRKNTEAFF

J: TRBJ1-2
size: NA
V: TRBV5-4
D: NA
DNA: TGTGCCAGCAGCTTGGCTGTCAGGGGCTATGGCTACACCTTC
CDR3: CASSLAVRGYGYTF

J: TRBJ2-7
size: NA
V: TRBV18
D: NA
DNA: TGTGCCAGCTCACCAGCAGCCAGCGGCGAGCAGTACTTC
CDR3: CASSPAASGEQYF

J: TRBJ2-3
size: NA
V: TRBV5-1
D: TRBD2
DNA: TGCGCCAGCAGCCTAGGGACTAGCGGGAGGAGCACAGATACGCAGTATTTT
CDR3: CASSLGTSGRSTDTQYF

J: TRBJ1-5
size: few
V: TRBV7-8
D: NA
DNA: TGTGCCAGCACTCGAGCGGATCAGCCCCAGCATTTT
CDR3: CASTRADQPQHF

J: TRBJ2-7
size: few
V: TRBV11-2
D: NA
DNA: TGTGCCAGCAGCTTAACGGTTGAGGGCGAGCAGTACTTC
CDR3: CASSLTVEGEQYF

J: TRBJ2-3
size: NA
V: TRBV21-1
D: NA
DNA: TGTGCCAGCAGCAGAAAAGCCTCCTGTAAGGGACAGGGTGGCGATACGCAGTATTTT
CDR3: CASSRKASCKGQGGDTQYF

J: TRBJ1-4
size: NA
V: TRBV6-5
D: TRBD1
DNA: TGTGCCAGCAGTTACCGCCGGGGACAGACTAATGAAAAACTGTTTTTT
CDR3: CASSYRRGQTNEKLFF

J: TRBJ2-1
size: few
V: TRBV18
D: NA
DNA: TGTGCCAGCTCACCAAAAAATGGTACAGGTGTCTACAATGAGCAGTTCTTC
CDR3: CASSPKNGTGVYNEQFF

J: TRBJ2-2
size: NA
V: TRBV6-5
D: TRBD2
DNA: TGTGCCAGCAGTTACGCGGCTAGCGGGACCGGGGAGCTGTTTTTT
CDR3: CASSYAASGTGELFF